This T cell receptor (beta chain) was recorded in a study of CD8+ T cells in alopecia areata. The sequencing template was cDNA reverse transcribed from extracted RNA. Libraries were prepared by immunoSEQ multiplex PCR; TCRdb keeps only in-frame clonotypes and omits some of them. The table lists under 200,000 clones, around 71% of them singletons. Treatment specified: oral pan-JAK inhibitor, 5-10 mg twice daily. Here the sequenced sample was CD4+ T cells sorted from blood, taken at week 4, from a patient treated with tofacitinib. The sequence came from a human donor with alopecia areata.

CDR3 DNA: TGCGCCAGCAGCCCTGGGGGATGGGACACTGAAGCTTTCTTT. This codes for CASSPGGWDTEAFF. The chain has TRBV5-1 and TRBJ1-1; weak D call: TRBD1 (5 bases). V lost 4 bases and J 3 bases, leaving 13 bases between the germline ends. Germline CDR1 reads SGHRS; CDR2 reads YFSETQ. The CDR3 is 14 residues long. Full variable domain (missing parts from reference TRBV5-1 and TRBJ1-1): KAGVTQTPRYLIKTRGQQVTLSCSPISGHRSVSWYQQTPGQGLQFLFEYFSETQRNKGNFPGRFSGRQFSNSRSEMNVSTLELGDSALYLCASSPGGWDTEAFFGQGTRLTVV.